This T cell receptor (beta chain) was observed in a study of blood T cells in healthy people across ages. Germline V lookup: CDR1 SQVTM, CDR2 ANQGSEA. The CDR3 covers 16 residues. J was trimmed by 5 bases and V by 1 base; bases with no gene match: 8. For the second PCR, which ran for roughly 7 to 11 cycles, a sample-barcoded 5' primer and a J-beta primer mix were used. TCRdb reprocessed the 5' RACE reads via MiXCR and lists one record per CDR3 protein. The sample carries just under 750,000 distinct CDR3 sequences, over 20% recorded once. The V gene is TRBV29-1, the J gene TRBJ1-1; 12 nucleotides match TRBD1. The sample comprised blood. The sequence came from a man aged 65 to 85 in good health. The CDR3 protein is CSVEVGGTGGLTEAFF. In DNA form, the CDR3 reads TGCAGCGTTGAAGTAGGTGGGACAGGGGGCCTTACTGAAGCTTTCTTT.